These T cell receptor beta chains were read from a single sample in a study of T-cell memory formation after mild COVID-19. Each CDR3 protein is one row after TCRdb ran MiXCR on the 5' RACE reads. This table has tens of thousands of distinct CDR3 sequences, about 13% appearing once. Sequences were obtained from PBMCs or a T cell subset sorted from them (not recorded which). These receptors came from an adult woman who had mild COVID-19 (a few samples of this study predate the infection). Cell type and time point are not known. Each CDR3 is given with its conserved first and last residue. The D gene is left open where the match is weak. Size is stated for part of the rows, as once, few or many counts, or as a class when the clone is expanded.

clone_size j_call v_call d_call cdr3_nt cdr3_aa
few TRBJ1-2 TRBV5-6 TRBD1 TGTGCCAGCAGCTTGCAGACAGGGAGCACTGGCTACACCTTC CASSLQTGSTGYTF
few TRBJ2-1 TRBV12-3/TRBV12-4 - TGTGCCAGCAGTTTAGCGTTGAGCGGCCAATACAATGAGCAGTTCTTC CASSLALSGQYNEQFF
many TRBJ2-1 TRBV24-1 - TGTGCCACCAGCCTAGGGACCTACAATGAGCAGTTCTTC CATSLGTYNEQFF
- TRBJ1-1 TRBV12-3/TRBV12-4 TRBD1 TGTGCCAGCTCCTGGGACAGTTTGAACACTGAAGCTTTCTTT CASSWDSLNTEAFF
many TRBJ2-2 TRBV20-1 TRBD2 TGCAGTGCTAGACCGATCCCTAGCGGGAGGGGGACCGGGGAGCTGTTTTTT CSARPIPSGRGTGELFF
many TRBJ2-3 TRBV27 - TGTGCCAGCAGTCCCCGACAAGGGCGAGATACGCAGTATTTT CASSPRQGRDTQYF
- TRBJ2-3 TRBV7-3 TRBD2 TGTGCCAGCAGCTTGAGCGGGGGTGAAGATACGCAGTATTTT CASSLSGGEDTQYF
- TRBJ1-1 TRBV6-6 - TGTGCCAGCAGTGACCCCGTGGGGGCGAACACTGAAGCTTTCTTT CASSDPVGANTEAFF
- TRBJ2-7 TRBV4-1 - TGCGCCAGCAGACCCGACGAATCTAGGAACTACGAGCAGTACTTC CASRPDESRNYEQYF
few TRBJ1-5 TRBV29-1 TRBD1 TGCAGCGTTGTGGAACCAGGGGGAGCCAATCAGCCCCAGCATTTT CSVVEPGGANQPQHF
few TRBJ2-7 TRBV6-5 - TGTGCCAGCAGTTACTCAGGACTCAGCAACTCCTACGAGCAGTACTTC CASSYSGLSNSYEQYF
- TRBJ2-7 TRBV6-5 TRBD1 TGTGCCAGCAGGACCACAGGGGACGAGCAGTACTTC CASRTTGDEQYF
- TRBJ1-1 TRBV20-1 - TGCAGTGCTACCCCGGGGAGGGCCACTGAAGCTTTCTTT CSATPGRATEAFF
few TRBJ2-1 TRBV30 - TGTGCCTGGGGTAGGGAGACCTACAATGAGCAGTTCTTC CAWGRETYNEQFF
few TRBJ2-1 TRBV19 TRBD1 TGTGCCAGTAGTATACAACAGGGGAATGAGCAGTTCTTC CASSIQQGNEQFF
- TRBJ2-7 TRBV7-2 - TGTGCCAGCAGCTCCCTTGGCAAATCGGCCCCGGACTTGTACGAGCAGTACTTC CASSSLGKSAPDLYEQYF
few TRBJ2-7 TRBV29-1 TRBD1 TGCAGCGTTTTGGGCCCCAAGGGACAGGGCCCCGAGCAGTACTTC CSVLGPKGQGPEQYF
few TRBJ1-2 TRBV7-9 - TGTGCCAGCAGCTTGGGTCCAAATGGCTACACCTTC CASSLGPNGYTF
few TRBJ2-4 TRBV15 TRBD2 TGTGCCACCAGCAGAGACAGTCTAGCGGCATTAGCCAAAAACATTCAGTACTTC CATSRDSLAALAKNIQYF
- TRBJ2-1 TRBV9 TRBD2 TGTGCCAGCAGCCCCTATTTAGCGGGGGGGCATTACAATGAGCAGTTCTTC CASSPYLAGGHYNEQFF
few TRBJ2-5 TRBV7-3 TRBD2 TGTGCCAGCAGCTCGGGACTAGCGGGGGTGGAGACCCAGTACTTC CASSSGLAGVETQYF
few TRBJ2-3 TRBV10-3 TRBD2 TGTGCCATCAGTGCGGCGGGAGGCACAGATACGCAGTATTTT CAISAAGGTDTQYF
once TRBJ2-1 TRBV3-1 - TGTGCCAGCTCCCAAGAGGTACGTTCGTATGAGCAGTTCTTC CASSQEVRSYEQFF
many TRBJ2-3 TRBV2 - TGTGCCAGCAGTTCTGGGACTGCTAGCACAGATACGCAGTATTTT CASSSGTASTDTQYF
few TRBJ1-1 TRBV18 - TGTGCCAGCTCACCACAAGAAGGTGAGGGGTACATGAACACTGAAGCTTTCTTT CASSPQEGEGYMNTEAFF
- TRBJ1-3 TRBV12-3/TRBV12-4 TRBD1 TGTGCCAGCAGTAAAAGGACAGGGGGAGAGACTGGAAACACCATATATTTT CASSKRTGGETGNTIYF
- TRBJ2-2 TRBV4-1 - TGCGCCAGCAGCCACGATAGAGGGCCGGGGAACACCGGGGAGCTGTTTTTT CASSHDRGPGNTGELFF
- TRBJ1-2 TRBV30 TRBD1 TGTGCCTGGGAGCAGGACAGGGAATCAGGAGGCTACACCTTC CAWEQDRESGGYTF
- TRBJ2-3 TRBV2 TRBD2 TGTGCCACCCCTCGGGGGGGCACAGATACGCAGTATTTT CATPRGGTDTQYF
few TRBJ2-2 TRBV12-3/TRBV12-4 - TGTGCCAGCACTCCCGGCGGGGAGCTGTTTTTT CASTPGGELFF
few TRBJ1-2 TRBV4-1 TRBD1 TGCGCCAGCAGCTCTCCCCAGGGGGGCTTTCCTATTGATGGCTACACCTTC CASSSPQGGFPIDGYTF
- TRBJ1-1 TRBV7-9 - TGTGCCAGCAGCTTAGTCGGCAAAATGAACACTGAAGCTTTCTTT CASSLVGKMNTEAFF
- TRBJ2-7 TRBV12-3/TRBV12-4 - TGTGCCAGCAGTTTATCGGGACCCTACTACGAGCAGTACTTC CASSLSGPYYEQYF
few TRBJ1-1 TRBV29-1 - TGCAGCGTTGAAGGGGCAGGCGCTGAAGCTTTCTTT CSVEGAGAEAFF
few TRBJ2-1 TRBV4-2 - TGTGCCAGCAGCCAAGATTGGCCCGGGGGTGGCGATGAGCAGTTCTTC CASSQDWPGGGDEQFF
- TRBJ2-3 TRBV12-3/TRBV12-4 TRBD2 TGTGCCAGCAAACTAGCGGGAGGGCCAGATACGCAGTATTTT CASKLAGGPDTQYF
many TRBJ2-1 TRBV7-9 - TGTGCCAGCAGCCCAGTGGGACTCCCTCCCGAGCAGTTCTTC CASSPVGLPPEQFF
few TRBJ2-7 TRBV30 - TGTGCCTGGAGTCCGAACGACAGTTTCTACGAGCAGTACTTC CAWSPNDSFYEQYF
few TRBJ2-7 TRBV4-2 - TGTGCCAGCCGGGGGGGAGGGACAGGAGACTACCACGAGCAGTACTTC CASRGGGTGDYHEQYF
many TRBJ2-3 TRBV12-3/TRBV12-4 TRBD2 TGTGCCAGCATTTTACTAGCGGGGGAAGATACGCAGTATTTT CASILLAGEDTQYF
few TRBJ2-7 TRBV28 TRBD1 TGTGCCAGCAGTCACAGGGGGTTTGGGTACGAGCAGTACTTC CASSHRGFGYEQYF
- TRBJ1-5 TRBV4-1 TRBD1 TGCGCCAGCATCCGGACAGGGGGCAATCAGCCCCAGCATTTT CASIRTGGNQPQHF
few TRBJ2-1 TRBV20-1 - TGCAGTGCTGTAGACATCAGTCCCTACAATGAGCAGTTCTTC CSAVDISPYNEQFF
few TRBJ2-2 TRBV5-5 TRBD1 TGTGCCAGCAGTTCAACAGGGGGCGTCTCCACCGGGGAGCTGTTTTTT CASSSTGGVSTGELFF
few TRBJ2-2 TRBV12-3/TRBV12-4 TRBD2 TGTGCCAGCACTCGGGAGGGACTGAACACCGGGGAGCTGTTTTTT CASTREGLNTGELFF
- TRBJ2-1 TRBV7-9 - TGTGCCAGCACCCCCCCCTATTTCTACAATGAGCAGTTCTTC CASTPPYFYNEQFF
few TRBJ2-1 TRBV20-1 - TGCAGTGCTTTAAGAGGGTACAATGAGCAGTTCTTC CSALRGYNEQFF
few TRBJ2-1 TRBV21-1 - TGTGCCAGCAGCAAATGCCCCTGGAAGGGCGAAGATGAGCAGTTCTTC CASSKCPWKGEDEQFF
few TRBJ1-1 TRBV24-1 - TGTGCCACCAGTGACTCCGGGCAGAACACTGAAGCTTTCTTT CATSDSGQNTEAFF